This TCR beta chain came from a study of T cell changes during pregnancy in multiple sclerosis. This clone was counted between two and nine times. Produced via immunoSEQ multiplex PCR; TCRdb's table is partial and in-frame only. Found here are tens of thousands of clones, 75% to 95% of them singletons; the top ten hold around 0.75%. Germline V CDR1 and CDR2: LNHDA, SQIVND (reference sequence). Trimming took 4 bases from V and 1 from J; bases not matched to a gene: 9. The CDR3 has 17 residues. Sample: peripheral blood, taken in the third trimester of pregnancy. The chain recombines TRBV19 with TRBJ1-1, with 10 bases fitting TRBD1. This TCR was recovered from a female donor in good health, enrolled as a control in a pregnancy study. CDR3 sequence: CASSKGQGLRENTEAFF. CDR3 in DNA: TGTGCCAGTAGTAAGGGACAGGGGTTGAGGGAGAACACTGAAGCTTTCTTT.